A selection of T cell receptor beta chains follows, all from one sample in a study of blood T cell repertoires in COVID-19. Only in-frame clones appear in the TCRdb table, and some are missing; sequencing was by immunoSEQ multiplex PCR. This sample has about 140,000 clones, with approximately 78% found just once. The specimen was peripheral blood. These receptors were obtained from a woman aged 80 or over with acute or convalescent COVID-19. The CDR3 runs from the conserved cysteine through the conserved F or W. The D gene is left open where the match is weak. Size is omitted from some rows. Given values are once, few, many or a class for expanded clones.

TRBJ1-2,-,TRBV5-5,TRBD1,TGTGCCAGCAGCCGCACAGGGGTGGGCGGCTACACCTTC,CASSRTGVGGYTF
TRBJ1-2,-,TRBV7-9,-,TGTGCCAGCAGCAATGGACACAACTATGGCTACACCTTC,CASSNGHNYGYTF
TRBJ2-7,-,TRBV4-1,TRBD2,TGCGCCAGCAGCCAAGTTGGACTAGCACCCTACGAGCAGTACTTC,CASSQVGLAPYEQYF
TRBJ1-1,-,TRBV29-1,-,TGCAGCGTTGAAGATTCGGCAGGGAGGGCAACTGAAGCTTTCTTT,CSVEDSAGRATEAFF
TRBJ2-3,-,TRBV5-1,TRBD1,TGCGCCAGCAGCTTAGGACAGGGATGGTCAGATACGCAGTATTTT,CASSLGQGWSDTQYF
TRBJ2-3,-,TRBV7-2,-,TGTGCCAGCAGCCAGGGGGGACAGTCCACAGATACGCAGTATTTT,CASSQGGQSTDTQYF
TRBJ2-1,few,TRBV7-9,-,TGTGCCAGCAGCTTAGCGGGACACCCGCAAAATGAGCAGTTCTTC,CASSLAGHPQNEQFF
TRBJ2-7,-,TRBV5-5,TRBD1,TGTGCCAGCAGCTCGGGACAGTTCTACGAGCAGTACTTC,CASSSGQFYEQYF
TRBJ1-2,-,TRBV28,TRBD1,TGTGCCAGCTCTACAGGGGGCTGGGGCTACACCTTC,CASSTGGWGYTF
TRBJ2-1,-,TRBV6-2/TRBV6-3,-,TGTGCCAGCAGTTCCACAGGGCCAATCTACAATGAGCAGTTCTTC,CASSSTGPIYNEQFF
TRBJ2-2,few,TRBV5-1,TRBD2,TGCGCCAGCAGCTTAGGGACTAGCGGAGCTACCGGGGAGCTGTTTTTT,CASSLGTSGATGELFF
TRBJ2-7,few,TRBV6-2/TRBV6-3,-,TGTGCCAGCAGTTACTGGCAGGGATTCTACGAGCAGTACTTC,CASSYWQGFYEQYF
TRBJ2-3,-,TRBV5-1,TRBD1,TGCGCCAGCAGCACACAGGGGGCGAGCGCAGATACGCAGTATTTT,CASSTQGASADTQYF
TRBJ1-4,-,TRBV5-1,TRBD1,TGCGCCAGCAGCCAAGGACAGGGACGGGAAAAACTGTTTTTT,CASSQGQGREKLFF
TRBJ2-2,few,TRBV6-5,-,TGTGCCAGCAGTTACACAGGGAACACCGGGGAGCTGTTTTTT,CASSYTGNTGELFF
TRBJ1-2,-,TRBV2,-,TGTGCCAGCAGTGAGAGGGCAGGAGGCTACACCTTC,CASSERAGGYTF
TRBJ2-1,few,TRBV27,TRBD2,TGTGCCAGCAGACTCGGGGGGAGCTCCTACAATGAGCAGTTCTTC,CASRLGGSSYNEQFF
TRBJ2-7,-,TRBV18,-,TGTGCCAGCTCACCGATCGGGAGTTTTCCCTACGAGCAGTACTTC,CASSPIGSFPYEQYF
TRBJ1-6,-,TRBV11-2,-,TGTGCCAGCAGCTTAGTCGGCCTGGCGGGTTCACCCCTCCACTTT,CASSLVGLAGSPLHF
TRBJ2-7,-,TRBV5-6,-,TGTGCCAGCAGCTACATACAGGGAACCGAGCAGTACTTC,CASSYIQGTEQYF
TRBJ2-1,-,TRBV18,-,TGTGCCAGTATCCGGGACTTCAACCGCAATGAGCAGTTCTTC,CASIRDFNRNEQFF
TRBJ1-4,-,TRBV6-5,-,TGTGCCAGCAGTTCAGGGACAAACAATGAAAAACTGTTTTTT,CASSSGTNNEKLFF
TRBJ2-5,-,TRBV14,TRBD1,TGTGCCAGCAGCCTCAAGGGGGCTGAGGAGACCCAGTACTTC,CASSLKGAEETQYF
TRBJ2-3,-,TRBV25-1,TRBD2,TGTGCCAGCAGAGTAGCGGGGACAGATACGCAGTATTTT,CASRVAGTDTQYF
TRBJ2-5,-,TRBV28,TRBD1,TGTGCCAGCAGTTTACAGGGACAGCCGTGGGGAGAGACCCAGTACTTC,CASSLQGQPWGETQYF
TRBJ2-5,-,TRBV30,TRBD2,TGTGCCTGGAGTGTACTAGCGGAGACCCAGTACTTC,CAWSVLAETQYF
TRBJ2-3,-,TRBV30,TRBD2,TGTGCCTGGAACTCGGGACTAGGTACAGATACGCAGTATTTT,CAWNSGLGTDTQYF
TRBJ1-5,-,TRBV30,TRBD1,TGTGCCTGGAGTTTCAAACGGGACAGCCGCAGCAATCAGCCCCAGCATTTT,CAWSFKRDSRSNQPQHF
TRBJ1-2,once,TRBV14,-,TGTGCCAGCAGCCAAGAAGCAGGGGACCCTCAAGTCTATGGCTACACCTTC,CASSQEAGDPQVYGYTF
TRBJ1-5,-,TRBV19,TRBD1,TGTGCCAGTAGCGGACAGGGGATTCAGCCCCAGCATTTT,CASSGQGIQPQHF
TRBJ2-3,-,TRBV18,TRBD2,TGTGCCAGCTCACCCCCTGGGGCGGGAGGCACAGATACGCAGTATTTT,CASSPPGAGGTDTQYF
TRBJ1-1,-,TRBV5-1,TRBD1,TGCGCCAGCAGCTTGACCGACAGGGGGAACACTGAAGCTTTCTTT,CASSLTDRGNTEAFF
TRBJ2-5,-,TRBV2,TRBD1,TGTGCCAGCAGGGAAACCCATGGGACAGGTCAAGAGACCCAGTACTTC,CASRETHGTGQETQYF
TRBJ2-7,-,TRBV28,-,TGTGCCAGCAGTGGGGGCACCTACGAGCAGTACTTC,CASSGGTYEQYF
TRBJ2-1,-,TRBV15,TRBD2,TGTGCCACCAGCAGAGATAGCGGGACTCACAATGAGCAGTTCTTC,CATSRDSGTHNEQFF
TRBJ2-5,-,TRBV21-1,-,TGTGCCAGCAGCAAAAATCTGGACTCGGTAGCGGGAGTAGAGTACCAAGAGACCCAGTACTTC,CASSKNLDSVAGVEYQETQYF
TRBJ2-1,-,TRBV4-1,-,TGCGCCAGCAGCCAAGATGGCTGGTACAATGAGCAGTTCTTC,CASSQDGWYNEQFF
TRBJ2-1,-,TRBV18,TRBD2,TGTGCCAGCTCTCGACAACCGGGACTACCTTCCTACAATGAGCAGTTCTTC,CASSRQPGLPSYNEQFF
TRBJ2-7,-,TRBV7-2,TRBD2,TGTGCCAGCAGCACCCACATAACTAGCGGCTACGAGCAGTACTTC,CASSTHITSGYEQYF
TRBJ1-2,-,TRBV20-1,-,TGCAGTGCTAGTGAAGGACAGTACTACACCTTC,CSASEGQYYTF
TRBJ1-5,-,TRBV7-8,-,TGTGCCAGCAGCTTAGATCGACAGCGCAATCAGCCCCAGCATTTT,CASSLDRQRNQPQHF
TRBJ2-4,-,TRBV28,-,TGTGCCAGCACCTTGACAGGGAGGAGGAACATTCAGTACTTC,CASTLTGRRNIQYF